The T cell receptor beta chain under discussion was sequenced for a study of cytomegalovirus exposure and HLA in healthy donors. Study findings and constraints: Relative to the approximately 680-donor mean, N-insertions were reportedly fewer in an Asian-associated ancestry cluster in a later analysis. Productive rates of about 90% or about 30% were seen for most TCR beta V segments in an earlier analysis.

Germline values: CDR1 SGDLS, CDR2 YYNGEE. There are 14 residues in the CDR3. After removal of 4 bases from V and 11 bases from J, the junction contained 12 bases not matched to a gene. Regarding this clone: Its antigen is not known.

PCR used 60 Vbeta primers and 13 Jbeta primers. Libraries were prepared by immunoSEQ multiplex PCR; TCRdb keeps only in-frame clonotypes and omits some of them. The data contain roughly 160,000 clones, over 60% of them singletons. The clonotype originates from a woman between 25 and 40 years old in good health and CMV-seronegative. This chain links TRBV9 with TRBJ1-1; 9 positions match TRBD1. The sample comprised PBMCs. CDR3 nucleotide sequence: TGTGCCAGCAGCCCAACCGGGACAGGGTCGATGGCTTTCTTT. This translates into CASSPTGTGSMAFF. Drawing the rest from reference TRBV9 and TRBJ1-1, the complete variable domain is DSGVTQTPKHLITATGQRVTLRCSPRSGDLSVYWYQQSLDQGLQFLIQYYNGEERAKGNILERFSAQQFPDLHSELNLSSLELGDSALYFCASSPTGTGSMAFFGQGTRLTVV.